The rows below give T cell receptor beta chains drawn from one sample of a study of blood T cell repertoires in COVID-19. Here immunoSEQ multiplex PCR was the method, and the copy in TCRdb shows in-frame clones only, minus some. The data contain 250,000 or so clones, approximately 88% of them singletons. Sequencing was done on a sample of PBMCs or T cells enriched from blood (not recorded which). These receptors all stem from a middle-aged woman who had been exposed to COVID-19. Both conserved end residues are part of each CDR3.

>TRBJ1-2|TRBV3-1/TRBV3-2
CASSQIQGSGYTF
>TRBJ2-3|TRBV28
CASSLAAYTDTQYF
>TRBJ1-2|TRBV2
CASIGQVYGYTF
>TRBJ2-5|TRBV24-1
CATSLTSGNAYQETQYF
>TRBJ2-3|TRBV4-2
CASSQLRTSVGADTQYF
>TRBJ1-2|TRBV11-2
CASSLRAGGSNGYTF
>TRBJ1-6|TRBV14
CASSPISGQQHNSPLHF
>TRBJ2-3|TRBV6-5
CASRTGYTDTQYF
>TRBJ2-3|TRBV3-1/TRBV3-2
CASSQGASPTDTQYF
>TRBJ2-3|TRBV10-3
CAISGLAGSTDTQYF
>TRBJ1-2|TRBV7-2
CASSLATGSGYTF
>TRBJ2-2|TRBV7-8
CASSPRVGTGELFF
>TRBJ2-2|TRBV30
CASGGDTGELFF
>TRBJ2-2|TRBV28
CASSWATGATGELFF
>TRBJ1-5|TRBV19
CASNIPGGQPQHF
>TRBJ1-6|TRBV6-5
CASSTDRSVGSPLHF
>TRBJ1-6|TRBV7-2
CASSEDRAKGIRFPLHF
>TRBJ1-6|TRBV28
CASSLSGSNYNSPLHF
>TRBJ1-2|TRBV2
CASSPSGGLGYTF
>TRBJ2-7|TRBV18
CASSGQLNADEQYF
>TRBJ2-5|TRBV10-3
CAISESQGVGETQYF
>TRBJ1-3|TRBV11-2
CASSFTGPQGYSGNTIYF
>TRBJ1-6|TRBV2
CASSADSDNSPLHF
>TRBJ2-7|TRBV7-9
CASSSGTGTYEQYF
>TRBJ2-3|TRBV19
CASSILGADTQYF
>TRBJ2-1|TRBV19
CASSIPRTASYNEQFF
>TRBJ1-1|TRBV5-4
CASSRPGGNTEAFF
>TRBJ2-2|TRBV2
CASSGLLAGGPSGELFF
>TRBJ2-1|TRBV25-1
CASSGAGTTSSEQFF
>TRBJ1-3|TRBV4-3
CASSQDGTGWDTIYF
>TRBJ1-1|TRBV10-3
CASRRRDTEAFF
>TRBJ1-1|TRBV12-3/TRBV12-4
CASSLGQGARAFF
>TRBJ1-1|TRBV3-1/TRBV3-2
CASHGDTEAFF
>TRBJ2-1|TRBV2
CATFRMEFDEQFF
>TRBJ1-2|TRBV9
CASSVRPGGRGYTF
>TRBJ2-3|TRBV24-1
CATSDLAHGGSTDTQYF
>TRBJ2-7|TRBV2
CASPGGQGSYEQYF
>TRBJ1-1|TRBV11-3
CASSFAGLKNTEAFF
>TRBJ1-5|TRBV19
CASSPQGDRYSNQPQHF
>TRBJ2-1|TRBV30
CAWSVGQGARNEQFF
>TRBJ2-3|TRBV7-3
CASSIGTGADTQYF
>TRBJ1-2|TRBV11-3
CASSLESGGDGYTF
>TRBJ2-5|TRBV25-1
CASSEIGQQETQYF
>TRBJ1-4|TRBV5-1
CASSSTGVGEKLFF
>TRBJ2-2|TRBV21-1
CANAFWDQGPGELFF
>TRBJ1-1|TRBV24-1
CAIREGRNTEAFF
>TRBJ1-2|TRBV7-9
CASSLLSGQGVTF
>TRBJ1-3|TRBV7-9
CASSPWDSGNTIYF
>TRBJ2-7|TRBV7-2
CASSLRTSGRGEQYF
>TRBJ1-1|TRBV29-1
CSETGGNTEAFF
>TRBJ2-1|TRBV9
CASSSAGNSYNEQFF
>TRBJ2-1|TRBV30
CAWSTGARDEQFF
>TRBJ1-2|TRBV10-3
CAISVAGNYGYTF
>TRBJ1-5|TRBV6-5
CAAKWGNQPQHF